This TCR beta chain was sequenced in a study of T-cell reconstitution after alpha-beta-depleted transplantation in children. Molecular barcoding with unique molecular identifiers was used for the TCRbeta library. TCRdb fed the PCR reads into MiXCR, producing one record per CDR3 protein. The sample shows 450,000 to 550,000 distinct CDR3 sequences, more than 9.5% of them seen only once. Germline lookup yields CDR1 SEHNR and CDR2 FQNEAQ (reference sequence). The CDR3 sequence is 16 residues long. J gave up 6 bases and V 5 bases, and 13 bases lay outside the gene matches. The starting material was PBMCs, mostly from graft donor cells, obtained 180 days after TCRalphabeta/CD19-depleted stem cell transplant. The receptor was isolated from a female patient between 2 and 15 years old who had a stem cell transplant for aplastic anemia, so the T cells may come from the graft donor. V is TRBV7-9 and J is TRBJ2-3; 8 bases match TRBD2. The CDR3 DNA follows: TGTGCCAGCAGCCCACGGGGACTAGAATCTGTCGATACGCAGTATTTT. Amino acid sequence: CASSPRGLESVDTQYF.